These 5 T cell receptor beta chains originate from one sample sequenced in a study of blood T cell repertoires in COVID-19. The table came from immunoSEQ multiplex PCR; TCRdb's copy has only in-frame clones and leaves some out. Of a few hundred thousand clones in the sample, more than 75% are singletons; the top ten hold roughly 4%. Sequenced input: peripheral blood. Source of these receptors: a woman in her fifties or sixties with active or convalescent COVID-19.

The DNA for the CDR3 is TGTGCCATCAGCCCTACTCAGGGAACCCACGAGCAGTACTTC. Its translation is CAISPTQGTHEQYF. V gene TRBV10-3 combines with J gene TRBJ2-7; D is possibly TRBD1 (5 bases). From germline, CDR1 is ENHRY and CDR2 SYGVKD. The V gene lost 6 bases and the J gene lost 5 bases, with 17 bases spanning the gap. This CDR3 has 14 amino acids.

V is TRBV5-5 and J is TRBJ1-1; D ambiguous. CDR1 is SGHKS and CDR2 is YYEKEE in the germline V gene (reference sequence). This CDR3 has 14 amino acids. Trimming took off 1 base at V and 3 bases at J, with 10 bases between the two ends. This chain's CDR3 is CASSLFASDTEAFF. The CDR3 DNA reads TGTGCCAGCAGCTTGTTTGCATCGGACACTGAAGCTTTCTTT.

J is TRBJ1-2 and V is TRBV20-1, with 8 nucleotides matching TRBD1. J gave up 7 bases and V 5 bases, and 3 bases lay outside the gene matches. From germline, CDR1 is DFQATT and CDR2 SNEGSKA (reference sequence). This CDR3 region has 11 residues. The CDR3 reads CSAPGQGGYTF. CDR3 nucleotides: TGCAGTGCTCCCGGACAGGGTGGCTACACCTTC.

The chain couples TRBV27 to TRBJ1-2, with 7 nucleotides matching TRBD1. This CDR3 has 13 residues. From germline, CDR1 is MNHEY and CDR2 SMNVEV (reference sequence). V shed 1 base, J shed 6 bases, and the junction held 2 bases outside the gene matches. CDR3 nucleotide sequence: TGTGCCAGCAGTTTATTAGGACAGGATGGCTACACCTTC. Its protein product is CASSLLGQDGYTF.

This clone was recorded only once. This chain uses TRBV7-2 with TRBJ2-3; 8 bases are shared with TRBD2. Per germline, CDR1 SGHTA and CDR2 FQGNSA. V shed 8 bases, J shed 2 bases, and the junction held 9 bases outside the gene matches. CDR3 length: 15 amino acids. The DNA of the CDR3 is TGTGCCAGCGGGGGCAGCGGGAGTTTCACAGATACGCAGTATTTT. It codes for CASGGSGSFTDTQYF.